The sequence of this T cell receptor (beta chain) was determined in a study of blood T cell repertoires in COVID-19. Per the original methods: Amplification of reference gene primers provided the estimated nucleated cell counts. Sequencing used immunoSEQ multiplex PCR; TCRdb keeps in-frame clones, though not all of them. V, J and clone size derive from that table, while D and trimming were established from the DNA sequence. The table has approximately 220,000 clones, approximately 90% seen once. The sample holds a few counts of this clone. Participants, 18 to 89 years old, spanned more than 20 US areas. Participants' reported clinical history set cohort assignment. CDR1 and CDR2 from the germline V gene are WNHNN and SYGVQD (reference sequence). V lost 2 bases and J lost 7, with 18 bases in between. The CDR3 consists of 16 residues.

The origin of this receptor is a woman aged 25 to 45 with acute COVID-19. Sequencing was carried out using PBMCs or T cells enriched from blood (not recorded which). V is TRBV10-1 and J is TRBJ2-1, with a weak D call TRBD1 (6 bases). CDR3 sequence: CASSEVRRTVGNEQFF. The CDR3 DNA reads as TGCGCCAGCAGTGAGGTGAGGCGGACAGTGGGTAATGAGCAGTTCTTC.